The rows below give T cell receptor beta chains drawn from one sample of a study of blood T cell repertoires in COVID-19. The assay was immunoSEQ multiplex PCR, and TCRdb's table has in-frame clones only and misses some. The data contain about 190,000 clones, 70% to 85% of them singletons. Input material: PBMCs or T cells enriched from blood (not recorded which). Receptors were obtained from a woman aged 25 to 39 who had recovered from COVID-19. Each CDR3 is given with its conserved first and last residue. D genes are given only for firm matches. Some rows have no size entry. The others give once, few or many, or a class for an expanded clone.

CDR3nt: TGTGCCTGTGGAAGAGTCAGGGGCGGCTACACCTTC
CDR3aa: CACGRVRGGYTF
d_gene: NA
v_gene: TRBV30
abundance: NA
j_gene: TRBJ1-2

CDR3nt: TGTGCCAGCAGCGTGGGCGATGAGCAGTTCTTC
CDR3aa: CASSVGDEQFF
d_gene: NA
v_gene: TRBV9
abundance: NA
j_gene: TRBJ2-1

CDR3nt: TGTGCCAGCAGTGAACGGGGTCTCACCGGGGAGCTGTTTTTT
CDR3aa: CASSERGLTGELFF
d_gene: NA
v_gene: TRBV25-1
abundance: NA
j_gene: TRBJ2-2

CDR3nt: TGTGCCAGCAGTAGCACCCGAGGCGCTCCCCGCGCCTTT
CDR3aa: CASSSTRGAPRAF
d_gene: NA
v_gene: TRBV6-4
abundance: NA
j_gene: TRBJ1-1

CDR3nt: TGTGCCAGCAGCTTGTCTGGGGGCAATCGGCGGGGCTACACCTTC
CDR3aa: CASSLSGGNRRGYTF
d_gene: NA
v_gene: TRBV5-6
abundance: few
j_gene: TRBJ1-2

CDR3nt: TGTGCCGGATGGAATTACAGGGTTCGGAGCAATCAGCCCCAGCATTTT
CDR3aa: CAGWNYRVRSNQPQHF
d_gene: NA
v_gene: TRBV3-1/TRBV3-2
abundance: NA
j_gene: TRBJ1-5

CDR3nt: TGTGCCAGCAGCCAGGATCTAGCGGCGAACACCGGGGAGCTGTTTTTT
CDR3aa: CASSQDLAANTGELFF
d_gene: TRBD2
v_gene: TRBV9
abundance: NA
j_gene: TRBJ2-2

CDR3nt: TGTGCCAGCAGCCAAGACTACCAAGTGGGGGGGGAAAGGGAAAAACTGTTTTTT
CDR3aa: CASSQDYQVGGEREKLFF
d_gene: NA
v_gene: TRBV3-1/TRBV3-2
abundance: NA
j_gene: TRBJ1-4

CDR3nt: TGTGCCAGCAGCCAAGAGACCGGGGTCCTGATGGATGAGCAGTTCTTC
CDR3aa: CASSQETGVLMDEQFF
d_gene: NA
v_gene: TRBV3-1/TRBV3-2
abundance: NA
j_gene: TRBJ2-1

CDR3nt: TGTGCCAGCAGCTCCCATGCCCTGGGCGGGCTCCCACAAGAGACCCAGTACTTC
CDR3aa: CASSSHALGGLPQETQYF
d_gene: NA
v_gene: TRBV3-1/TRBV3-2
abundance: NA
j_gene: TRBJ2-5

CDR3nt: TGTGCCAGCAGCGTAGGGACAGGGGTGTACCAAGAGACCCAGTACTTC
CDR3aa: CASSVGTGVYQETQYF
d_gene: TRBD1
v_gene: TRBV9
abundance: NA
j_gene: TRBJ2-5

CDR3nt: TGTGCCAGCAGCTTAGCGGACTCTACCTACAATGAGCAGTTCTTC
CDR3aa: CASSLADSTYNEQFF
d_gene: NA
v_gene: TRBV7-9
abundance: NA
j_gene: TRBJ2-1

CDR3nt: TGTGCCATGCGGCCGGACAGGGAATATGGCTACACCTTC
CDR3aa: CAMRPDREYGYTF
d_gene: TRBD1
v_gene: TRBV2
abundance: NA
j_gene: TRBJ1-2

CDR3nt: TGTGCCAGCAGTTTAGCGGCAGGAAACACCATATATTTT
CDR3aa: CASSLAAGNTIYF
d_gene: NA
v_gene: TRBV12-3/TRBV12-4
abundance: once
j_gene: TRBJ1-3

CDR3nt: TGTGCCAGCAGCCCCCGGGGGAGCCCCTACGAGCAGTACTTC
CDR3aa: CASSPRGSPYEQYF
d_gene: NA
v_gene: TRBV5-4
abundance: NA
j_gene: TRBJ2-7

CDR3nt: TGTGCCAGCAGCGTAGGGCCCCCGGAGACCCAGTACTTC
CDR3aa: CASSVGPPETQYF
d_gene: NA
v_gene: TRBV9
abundance: NA
j_gene: TRBJ2-5

CDR3nt: TGTGCCAGCAGCCAGTTGACAGGGGTGCAGCCCCAGCATTTT
CDR3aa: CASSQLTGVQPQHF
d_gene: TRBD1
v_gene: TRBV28
abundance: NA
j_gene: TRBJ1-5

CDR3nt: TGTGCCAGCAGCCTCCACCTGGGCTTTAGCTCCTACAATGAGCAGTTCTTC
CDR3aa: CASSLHLGFSSYNEQFF
d_gene: NA
v_gene: TRBV7-9
abundance: NA
j_gene: TRBJ2-1

CDR3nt: TGTGCCAGCAGCCCCCAGGGGAGCTCGAGCTCCTACAATGAGCAGTTCTTC
CDR3aa: CASSPQGSSSSYNEQFF
d_gene: NA
v_gene: TRBV7-8
abundance: NA
j_gene: TRBJ2-1

CDR3nt: TGTGCCAGCAGCGTAGGTACAGCAATGAACACTGAAGCTTTCTTT
CDR3aa: CASSVGTAMNTEAFF
d_gene: NA
v_gene: TRBV9
abundance: NA
j_gene: TRBJ1-1